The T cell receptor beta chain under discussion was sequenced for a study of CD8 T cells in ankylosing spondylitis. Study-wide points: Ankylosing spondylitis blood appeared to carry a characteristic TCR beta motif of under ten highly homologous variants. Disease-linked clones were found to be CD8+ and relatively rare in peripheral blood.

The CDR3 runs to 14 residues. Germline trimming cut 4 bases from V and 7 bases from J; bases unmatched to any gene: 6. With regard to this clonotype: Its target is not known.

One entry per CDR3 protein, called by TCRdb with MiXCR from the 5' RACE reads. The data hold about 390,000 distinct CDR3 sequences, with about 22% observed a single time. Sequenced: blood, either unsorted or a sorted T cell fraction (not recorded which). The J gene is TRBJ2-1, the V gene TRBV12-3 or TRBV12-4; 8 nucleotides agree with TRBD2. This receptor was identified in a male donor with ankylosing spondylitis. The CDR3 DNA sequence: TGTGCCAGCAGTTCCTCGGGAGGGTGGAATGAGCAGTTCTTC. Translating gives CASSSSGGWNEQFF.